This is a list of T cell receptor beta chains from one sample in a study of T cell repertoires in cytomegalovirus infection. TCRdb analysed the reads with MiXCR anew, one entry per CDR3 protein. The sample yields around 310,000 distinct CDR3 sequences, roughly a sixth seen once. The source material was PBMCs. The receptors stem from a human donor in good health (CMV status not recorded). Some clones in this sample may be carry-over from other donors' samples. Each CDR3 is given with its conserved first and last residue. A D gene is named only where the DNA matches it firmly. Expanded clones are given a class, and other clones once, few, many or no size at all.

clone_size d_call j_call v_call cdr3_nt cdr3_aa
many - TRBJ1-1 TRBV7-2 TGTGCCAGCAGCTTAGGGGACGGGAACACTGAAGCTTTCTTT CASSLGDGNTEAFF
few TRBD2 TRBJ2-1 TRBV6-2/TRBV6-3 TGTGCCAGCCAAAGCTCGCTAGCGGGGGAGGAGTTCTTC CASQSSLAGEEFF
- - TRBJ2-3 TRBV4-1 TGCGCCAGCAGCCTCTCATTAGGAGATACGCAGTATTTT CASSLSLGDTQYF
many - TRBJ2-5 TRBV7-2 TGTGCCAGCAGCCGTAGCCTGGACGGGGGGACCCAGTACTTC CASSRSLDGGTQYF
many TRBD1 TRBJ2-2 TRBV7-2 TGTGCCAGCAGCCCTCGACAGGGGGGGACCGGGGAGCTGTTTTTT CASSPRQGGTGELFF
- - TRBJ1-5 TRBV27 TGTGCCAGCAGTTTAATTTGGAGGAACGGGAGGAATCAGCCCCAGCATTTT CASSLIWRNGRNQPQHF
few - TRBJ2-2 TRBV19 TGTGCCAGTAGTAGAAGACTTCCTCGGGACACCGGGGAGCTGTTTTTT CASSRRLPRDTGELFF
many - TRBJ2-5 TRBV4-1 TGCGCCAGCAGCCACGGGACATATGGACAAGAGACCCAGTACTTC CASSHGTYGQETQYF
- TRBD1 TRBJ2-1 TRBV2 TGTGCCAGCAAAAGAGACAGGGGAGGTAACAATGAGCAGTTCTTC CASKRDRGGNNEQFF
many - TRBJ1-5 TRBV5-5 TGTGCCAGCAGCTCGGGAACAGATAGCAATCAGCCCCAGCATTTT CASSSGTDSNQPQHF
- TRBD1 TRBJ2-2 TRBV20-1 TGCAGTGCTCCCAGGGGGTTCAACACCGGGGAGCTGTTTTTT CSAPRGFNTGELFF
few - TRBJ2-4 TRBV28 TGTGCCAGCAGTTCACCGTCTGTAGCCAAAAACATTCAGTACTTC CASSSPSVAKNIQYF
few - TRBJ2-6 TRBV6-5 TGTGCCAGCAGTTACTCGCTGCCGGGTTCTGGGGCCAACGTCCTGACTTTC CASSYSLPGSGANVLTF
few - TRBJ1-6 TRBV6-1 TGTGCCAGCAGTAGATCGACGGGGGATACCTTTGGGAATTCACCCCTCCACTTT CASSRSTGDTFGNSPLHF
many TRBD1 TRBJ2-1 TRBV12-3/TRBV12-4 TGTGCCAGCACCTCGGGGCAGGGGGTCAATGAGCAGTTCTTC CASTSGQGVNEQFF
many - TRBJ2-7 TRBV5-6 TGTGCCAGCAGCTTGGACAGGGTAGGGTACGAGCAGTACTTC CASSLDRVGYEQYF
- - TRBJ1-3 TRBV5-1 TGCGCCAGCAGCGAGGGGGGAGGAGACCCTGGAAACACCATATATTTT CASSEGGGDPGNTIYF
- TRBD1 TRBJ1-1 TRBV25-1 TGTGCCAGCAGAGACAGGGGGAGGAACACTGAAGCTTTCTTT CASRDRGRNTEAFF
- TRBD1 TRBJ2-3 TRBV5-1 TGCGCCAGCAGCGGGACAGGGATTCCCCCAGATACGCAGTATTTT CASSGTGIPPDTQYF
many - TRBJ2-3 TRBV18 TGTGCCAGCTCACCGTCGAGCTCCGGCGCAGATACGCAGTATTTT CASSPSSSGADTQYF
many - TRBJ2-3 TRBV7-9 TGTGCCAGCAGCTTAGCGTTAGATACGCAGTATTTT CASSLALDTQYF
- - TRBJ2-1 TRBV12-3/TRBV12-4 TGTGCCAGCAGTTTTGACACCTTCGACAATGAGCAGTTCTTC CASSFDTFDNEQFF
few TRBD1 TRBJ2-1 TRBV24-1 TGTGCCACCAGGGACAGGGAATCTCACTACAATGAGCAGTTCTTC CATRDRESHYNEQFF
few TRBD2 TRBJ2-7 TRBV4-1 TGCGCCAGCAGCCAAAGCGGGAAGGGCGGCGAGCAGTACTTC CASSQSGKGGEQYF
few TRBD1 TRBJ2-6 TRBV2 TGTGCCAGCAGTGAGGTTTACAGGGGAAGTCCTGGGGCCAACGTCCTGACTTTC CASSEVYRGSPGANVLTF
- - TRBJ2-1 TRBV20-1 TGCAGTGCTAGAGTCTGGGGGACAACAAACAATGAGCAGTTCTTC CSARVWGTTNNEQFF
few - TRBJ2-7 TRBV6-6 TGTGCCAGCAGTTATCTCGGGGGTTTTGGGGAGCAGTACTTC CASSYLGGFGEQYF
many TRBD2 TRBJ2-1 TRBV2 TGTGCCAGCAGTGAAGCGACACGGCGGGAGGAGCAGTTCTTC CASSEATRREEQFF
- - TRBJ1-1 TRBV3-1 TGTGCCAGCAGCCAACGGAGGGACACTGAAGCTTTCTTT CASSQRRDTEAFF
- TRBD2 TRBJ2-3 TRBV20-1 TGCAGTGCTAGCATAGCGGGGCAGGGAGATACGCAGTATTTT CSASIAGQGDTQYF
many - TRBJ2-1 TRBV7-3 TGTGCCAGCAGCCCCACGAGGGGGAATGAGCAGTTCTTC CASSPTRGNEQFF
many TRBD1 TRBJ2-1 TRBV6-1 TGTGCCAGCCTGACAGGGTTTAATGGTGAGCAGTTCTTC CASLTGFNGEQFF
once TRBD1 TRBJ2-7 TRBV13 TGTGCCAGCACTGTCGCCGGGTACGCAGGGGGCATTGACGAGCAGTACTTC CASTVAGYAGGIDEQYF
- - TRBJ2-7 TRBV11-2 TGTGCCAGCAGCGCCATGGGGCCCGAGCAGTACTTC CASSAMGPEQYF
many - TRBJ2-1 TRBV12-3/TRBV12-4 TGTGCCAGCAGTTTACAGGGGATAAATGAGCAGTTCTTC CASSLQGINEQFF
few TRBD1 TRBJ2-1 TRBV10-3 TGTGCCATCAGTGAGCCGACGTCAGGGGGCAGCGACAATGAGCAGTTCTTC CAISEPTSGGSDNEQFF
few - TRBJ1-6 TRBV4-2 TGTGCCAGCAGCCAAGATTTCCAGGGTACTAATTCACCCCTCCACTTT CASSQDFQGTNSPLHF
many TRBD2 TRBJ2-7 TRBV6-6 TGTGCCAGCAGTACAGGACTAGCGGGGAAATACGAGCAGTACTTC CASSTGLAGKYEQYF
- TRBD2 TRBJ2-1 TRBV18 TGTGCCAGCTCACCAGCGGGGGGGATGCACAATGAGCAGTTCTTC CASSPAGGMHNEQFF
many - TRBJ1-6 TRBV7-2 TGTGCCAGCAGCGCAGACGGGAATTCACCCCTCCACTTT CASSADGNSPLHF
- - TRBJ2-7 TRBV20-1 TGCAGTGCCGGTGGGGGGACACACGAGCAGTACTTC CSAGGGTHEQYF
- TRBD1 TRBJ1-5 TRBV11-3 TGTGCCAGCAGCCCGGACCCGGGACAGGGCGTCCATTTT CASSPDPGQGVHF
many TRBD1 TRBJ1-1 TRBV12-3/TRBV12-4 TGTGCCAGCAGTTTAGGAGTAGGGACAGGGGCTGAAGCTTTCTTT CASSLGVGTGAEAFF
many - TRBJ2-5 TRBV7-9 TGTGCCAGCAGCTTATTGGACAGAGGGGGAAGGCAAGAGACCCAGTACTTC CASSLLDRGGRQETQYF
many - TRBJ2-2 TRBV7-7 TGTGCTAGCAGTTCCGAGTCCGGGGCGAACACCGGGGAGCTGTTTTTT CASSSESGANTGELFF